One sample yielded the 32 T cell receptor beta chains listed below, sequenced in a study of CD8+CD57+ T cells in acquired aplastic anemia. Profiling that covered TCR beta VDJ and CDR3 relied on genomic DNA as its template. TCRdb re-derived calls from the reads in MiXCR, one entry per CDR3 protein. The table shows some 200,000 distinct CDR3 sequences, with just under 50% occurring only once. Patients selected for sequencing had displayed CD8+CD57+ cell expansion by flow cytometry. The sample consisted of sorted CD4+, CD8+, or CD8+CD57+ T cells (not recorded which) from PBMCs. These receptors all stem from a human donor with aplastic anemia.

This clonotype was seen only once. The chain uses TRBV14 and TRBJ2-3; 8 bases align to TRBD2. The junction had 7 bases not matched to a gene; V was cut back by 5 bases and J by 0 bases. The CDR3 is 16 amino acids. Per germline, CDR1 SGHDN and CDR2 FVKESK. The CDR3 protein is CASSISSGFSTDTQYF. The CDR3 DNA reads as TGTGCCAGCAGCATATCTAGCGGGTTTAGCACAGATACGCAGTATTTT.

This clonotype was found many times. The chain uses TRBV19 and TRBJ2-1, with TRBD2 identical over 7 bases. V shed 5 bases, J shed 5 bases, and the junction held 12 bases outside the gene matches. CDR3 length equals 16 residues. Germline V gives CDR1 LNHDA, CDR2 SQIVND (reference sequence). In DNA, the CDR3 is TGTGCCAGTAGTGGCAAAGCGGGGAGCGATAACAATGAGCAGTTCTTC. Translating it yields CASSGKAGSDNNEQFF.

The rearrangement joins TRBV19 to TRBJ2-1; the match to TRBD2 covers 8 bases. CDR1 is LNHDA, CDR2 SQIVND, per germline (reference sequence). The CDR3 runs 13 residues. V dropped 8 bases and J dropped 4; count of bases not matched to a gene: 4. CDR3: CASLAGGYNEQFF. Written as DNA, the CDR3 is TGTGCCAGTCTCGCGGGAGGTTACAATGAGCAGTTCTTC.

J is TRBJ1-1 and V is TRBV7-3; D perhaps matches TRBD1 (6 bases). The CDR3 extends over 13 amino acids. With 4 bases removed from V and 7 bases from J, the gap between germline ends came to 13 bases. Germline V CDR1 and CDR2: SGHTA, FQGTGA. The CDR3 reads CASSSQGGGEAFF. The CDR3 DNA sequence: TGTGCCAGCAGCTCTCAGGGAGGGGGTGAAGCTTTCTTT.

This clonotype was seen a handful of times. V is TRBV12-3 or TRBV12-4 and J is TRBJ1-3; TRBD1 matches 12 bases. Trimming at V came to 6 bases and at J to 6 bases, leaving 9 bases not matched to a gene. The CDR3 extends over 16 amino acids. The CDR3 sequence is CASRTTGTGGKNTIYF. CDR3 nucleotide sequence: TGTGCCAGCAGGACCACCGGGACAGGGGGCAAAAACACCATATATTTT.

This CDR3 is CASSWDQGEAFF. The CDR3 nucleotides read TGCGCCAGCAGCTGGGACCAGGGAGAAGCTTTCTTT. V is TRBV5-1 and J is TRBJ1-1, with a weak D call TRBD1 (5 bases). CDR3 size: 12 residues. The germline gives CDR1 SGHRS, CDR2 YFSETQ. The V end was cut by 3 bases, the J end by 8 bases, with 11 bases between.

This clonotype was seen a few times. The chain links TRBV24-1 to TRBJ2-7; TRBD2 agrees at 14 bases. V gave up 9 bases and J gave up 4 bases; unmatched junction bases: 4. The CDR3 is 14 amino acids. From germline, CDR1 is KGHDR and CDR2 SFDVKD. CDR3 loop: CATATSGRAYEQYF. CDR3 in DNA: TGTGCCACCGCGACTAGCGGGAGGGCTTACGAGCAGTACTTC.

The CDR3 DNA sequence: TGTGCCAGCAGCTTCTCTGGGGATTCACCCCTCCACTTT. As protein: CASSFSGDSPLHF. The chain couples TRBV7-2 to TRBJ1-6; D is undetermined. V was shortened by 3 bases and J by 8 bases, with 8 bases between the two germline ends. The length of the CDR3 is 13 residues. The V gene's germline CDR1 is SGHTA and CDR2 FQGNSA.

At least ten counts were recorded for this clonotype. DNA for the CDR3: TGTGCCAGCAGTGAGTGGCGCGGGGAAGGTAATCAGCCCCAGCATTTT. Protein product: CASSEWRGEGNQPQHF. This chain joins TRBV2 and TRBJ1-5; D ambiguous. CDR1 and CDR2 from the germline V gene are SNHLY and FYNNEI. This CDR3 contains 16 residues. V was cut by 3 bases and J by 4 bases, with 16 bases left in between.

The chain employs TRBV2 and TRBJ2-5; 7 bases map to TRBD2. CDR3 size: 15 residues. Trimming cost V 5 bases and J 1 base; bases outside gene matches: 7. Germline V lookup: CDR1 SNHLY, CDR2 FYNNEI. Here the CDR3 reads CASSLRSSGQETQYF. CDR3 sequence (DNA): TGTGCCAGCAGTTTACGGTCTAGCGGCCAAGAGACCCAGTACTTC.

Ten or more counts support this clonotype. The chain joins TRBV6-1 to TRBJ1-2; D gene uncertain. Trimming removed 7 bases at V and 3 bases at J, with 9 bases between. From germline, CDR1 is MNHNS and CDR2 SASEGT. CDR3 length: 12 residues. The CDR3 nucleotides are TGTGCCAGCATGGGGAAAGACTATGGCTACACCTTC. Translated: CASMGKDYGYTF.

This clonotype was counted at least ten times. The chain couples TRBV7-2 to TRBJ2-2; 8 nucleotides line up with TRBD1. Germline lookup yields CDR1 SGHTA and CDR2 FQGNSA. V gave up 5 bases and J gave up 6 bases; unmatched junction bases: 5. The CDR3 covers 14 residues. DNA for the CDR3: TGTGCCAGCAGCATCAGGGGGCAATCCGGGGAGCTGTTTTTT. This encodes CASSIRGQSGELFF.

At least ten counts were recorded for this clonotype. V usage is TRBV5-1 and J usage is TRBJ2-7; 10 bases match TRBD1. Germline CDR1 SGHRS, CDR2 YFSETQ. The CDR3 has 13 residues. The V gene end was trimmed by 4 bases and the J gene end by 6 bases; junction bases not matched to a gene: 4. The chain's CDR3 is CASSRGQGGEQYF. In DNA, the CDR3 is TGCGCCAGCAGCCGAGGACAGGGGGGCGAGCAGTACTTC.

This clonotype was picked up many times. V usage is TRBV6-5 and J usage is TRBJ2-2; the D is unclear. Trimming left V 4 bases short and J 3 bases short, with 9 bases between. CDR1 is MNHEY and CDR2 is SVGAGI in the germline V gene. The CDR3 sequence is 14 residues long. The CDR3 is CASSSTMDTGELFF. CDR3 nucleotides: TGTGCCAGCAGTTCCACGATGGACACCGGGGAGCTGTTTTTT.

The table lists this clonotype with many counts. V is TRBV5-4 and J is TRBJ2-7, with 10 bases identical to TRBD1. From germline, CDR1 is SGHNT and CDR2 YYREEE (reference sequence). Trimming took 7 bases from V and 4 from J; bases not matched to a gene: 8. The CDR3 extends over 14 amino acids. For the CDR3, the DNA is TGTGCCAGCTCAACACCGGGACAGGGGTACGAGCAGTACTTC. This translates into CASSTPGQGYEQYF.

This clonotype has ten or more counts. This chain uses TRBV20-1 with TRBJ1-2, with D unresolved. Per the germline V gene, CDR1 is DFQATT and CDR2 is SNEGSKA (reference sequence). The ends were cut back, 0 bases at V and 4 bases at J, with 9 bases in the middle. This CDR3 has 13 amino acids. Here the CDR3 DNA reads TGCAGTGCTAGAGATATCAGGTTCTATGGCTACACCTTC. Translated, it gives CSARDIRFYGYTF.

CDR3 coding DNA: TGTGCCAGCAGTGATGGTGGAGACTACGAGCAGTACTTC. This codes for CASSDGGDYEQYF. The rearrangement uses TRBV2 and TRBJ2-7; no clear D. Trimming removed 3 bases from V and 3 bases from J, with 9 bases in between. This CDR3 contains 13 residues. Germline V lookup: CDR1 SNHLY, CDR2 FYNNEI.

This chain uses TRBV5-1 with TRBJ2-7; D may correspond to TRBD1 or TRBD2 (5 bases each). The V gene lost 3 bases and the J gene lost 5 bases, with 18 bases spanning the gap. This CDR3 contains 15 residues. The germline gives CDR1 SGHRS, CDR2 YFSETQ. CDR3 protein: CASSSLGEGSNEQYF. CDR3 coding DNA: TGCGCCAGCAGCTCCCTTGGTGAGGGGAGCAACGAGCAGTACTTC.

As to this clonotype: The junction shows a germline mismatch at one end, possibly a read error. The rearrangement links TRBV11-2 to TRBJ2-1; unclear D gene. Germline V gene sequence: CDR1 SGHAT, CDR2 FQNNGV. CDR3 length: 16 residues. The CDR3 region is CASSLVALSSCNEQFF. For the CDR3, the DNA is TGTGCCAGCAGCTTAGTGGCGTTGAGCTCCTGCAATGAGCAGTTCTTC.

The rearrangement links TRBV15 to TRBJ1-1; no reliable D call. This CDR3 spans 17 amino acids. Trimming took 5 bases from V and 4 from J, leaving 23 bases between them. CDR1 and CDR2 from the germline V gene are LNHNV and YYDKDF (reference sequence). The CDR3 coding sequence is TGTGCCACCAGCCTTGGCTTCCTGGGTGGATTGAGCACTGAAGCTTTCTTT. Amino acid sequence: CATSLGFLGGLSTEAFF.

In its sample, this clonotype was seen many times. This chain uses TRBV11-2 with TRBJ2-7; D ambiguous. V lost 1 base and J lost 4, with 20 bases in between. CDR3 length: 17 amino acids. CDR1 is SGHAT and CDR2 is FQNNGV in the germline V gene. CDR3 bases: TGTGCCAGCAGCTTAGTCCCCCTACGTCTACGGGCATACGAGCAGTACTTC. This sequence encodes CASSLVPLRLRAYEQYF.

This clonotype was recorded many times. This chain's CDR3 is CASSEGRGRALVTEAFF. In nucleotides, the CDR3 is TGTGCCAGCAGTGAAGGTCGGGGGCGCGCATTGGTCACTGAAGCTTTCTTT. The J gene is TRBJ1-1, the V gene TRBV25-1, with D possibly matching TRBD1 (6 bases). CDR3 length: 17 amino acids. CDR1 and CDR2 from the germline V gene are MGHDK and SYGVNS. Trimming left V 2 bases short and J 4 bases short, with 20 bases between.

The chain links TRBV12-3 or TRBV12-4 to TRBJ1-2; D might be TRBD1 (6 bases). This CDR3 region has 15 residues. V gave up 6 bases and J gave up 6 bases, with 20 bases separating them. CDR3 amino acids: CASSLRTGGRDGYTF. The DNA of the CDR3 is TGTGCCAGCAGCCTAAGAACTGGGGGGCGCGATGGCTACACCTTC.

This clonotype has ten or more counts. The rearrangement joins TRBV20-1 to TRBJ2-7; D remains unclear. CDR3 size: 13 residues. V lost 4 bases, J lost 2 bases, and 12 bases lay in between. Germline CDR1 DFQATT, CDR2 SNEGSKA (reference sequence). The CDR3 DNA reads as TGCAGTGCTACACCCCTAGGAACCTACGAGCAGTACTTC. Protein product: CSATPLGTYEQYF.

This clonotype was seen a few times. The chain is built from TRBV2 and TRBJ2-7; D is perhaps TRBD2 (7 bases). The ends were cut back, 7 bases at V and 0 bases at J, with 13 bases in the middle. CDR1 and CDR2 (germline): SNHLY, FYNNEI. The CDR3 has 14 amino acids. CDR3 coding DNA: TGTGCCAGCATGGCGGGGGCCTACTCCTACGAGCAGTACTTC. It codes for CASMAGAYSYEQYF.

V usage is TRBV11-3 and J usage is TRBJ2-2; no clear D gene. Trimming pared 4 bases from V and 3 bases from J, leaving 12 bases between. The CDR3 loop spans 15 amino acids. From germline, CDR1 is SGHNT and CDR2 YENEEA. In DNA form, the CDR3 reads TGTGCCAGCAGCTCAAGGTCCTCCGACACCGGGGAGCTGTTTTTT. Its translation is CASSSRSSDTGELFF.

This clonotype has just a few counts. V is TRBV12-3 or TRBV12-4 and J is TRBJ1-2; the match to TRBD1 covers 9 bases. The CDR3 loop spans 14 amino acids. The ends lost 3 bases at V and 8 bases at J; junction bases unmatched: 7. CDR3 protein: CASSLQRTGEGYTF. The CDR3 coding sequence is TGTGCCAGCAGTTTGCAAAGGACAGGGGAAGGCTACACCTTC.

V is TRBV19 and J is TRBJ1-1; 8 positions match TRBD1. The CDR3 has 14 amino acids. V dropped 7 bases and J dropped 0; count of bases not matched to a gene: 4. CDR1 and CDR2 from the germline V gene are LNHDA and SQIVND (reference sequence). Here the CDR3 reads CASTRDRMNTEAFF. In DNA form, the CDR3 reads TGTGCCAGTACCAGGGACAGGATGAACACTGAAGCTTTCTTT.

The chain carries TRBV29-1 and TRBJ1-4; D gene unclear. Trimming stripped 5 bases from V and 8 bases from J, with 6 bases between. Germline V CDR1 and CDR2: SQVTM, ANQGSEA. The CDR3 totals 10 residues. CDR3 sequence reads: CSVRQEKLFF. The CDR3 nucleotides read TGCAGCGTTCGGCAGGAAAAACTGTTTTTT.

V is TRBV10-3 and J is TRBJ1-2; a weak D match, TRBD1 (6 bases). V shed 0 bases and J shed 7 bases, with 9 bases lying between them. CDR3 length: 13 residues. Germline CDR1 and CDR2: ENHRY and SYGVKD. CDR3 region: CAISESETGGYTF. The CDR3 nucleotides read TGTGCCATCAGTGAGTCGGAGACAGGTGGCTACACCTTC.

This clonotype was found many times. The chain links TRBV2 to TRBJ1-1; D is ambiguous. CDR1 is SNHLY and CDR2 is FYNNEI in the germline V gene. The V end lost 7 bases, the J end lost 4 bases, and 13 bases lay between the germline ends. This CDR3 comprises 13 residues. The CDR3 DNA reads TGTGCCAGCATGGGTCAGGTCCGCACTGAAGCTTTCTTT. This encodes CASMGQVRTEAFF.

This clonotype was recorded many times. The rearrangement uses TRBV12-3 or TRBV12-4 and TRBJ2-7, with a tentative D call TRBD2 (6 bases). This CDR3 has 14 amino acids. Trimming took 4 bases from V and 9 from J, leaving 19 bases between them. DNA of the CDR3: TGTGCCAGCAGTTCTCCTCTCCGGGAGATTGCGCAGTACTTC. As protein: CASSSPLREIAQYF.